Presented here are 7 T cell receptor beta chains from one specimen sequenced in a study of OX40 agonist ivuxolimab in advanced cancers. The data were produced by immunoSEQ multiplex PCR, yet TCRdb's version contains in-frame clones alone and is incomplete. The table records fewer than 85,000 clones, around nine tenths of them present only once. Sequenced here: CD4+ or CD8+ T cells sorted from blood, sampled in a trial of the OX40 agonist ivuxolimab. These receptors came from an adult with an advanced solid tumor such as melanoma, head and neck, liver or kidney cancer.

This clone appeared a few times. This sequence joins TRBV2 and TRBJ1-1; D is possibly TRBD1 (5 bases). The V end lost 2 bases, the J end lost 6 bases, and 10 bases lay between the germline ends. The CDR3 has 13 residues. Germline V gene data show CDR1 as SNHLY and CDR2 as FYNNEI. The CDR3 DNA follows: TGTGCCAGCAGTGAACAGGGTCACGCTGAAGCTTTCTTT. Its protein is CASSEQGHAEAFF.

This sequence joins TRBV9 and TRBJ2-2; D is possibly TRBD1 (6 bases). The CDR3 totals 14 residues. The germline CDR1 and CDR2 sequences are SGDLS and YYNGEE. V was shortened by 9 bases and J by 2 bases, with 14 bases between the two germline ends. CDR3 bases: TGTGCCACATCCAGGGGTCGCAACACCGGGGAGCTGTTTTTT. It codes for CATSRGRNTGELFF.

The genes are TRBV10-1 and TRBJ1-1; D call uncertain. V lost 11 bases and J lost 4, with 17 bases in between. The CDR3 is made up of 13 amino acids. CDR1 and CDR2 from the germline V gene are WNHNN and SYGVQD (reference sequence). The CDR3 sequence is CAGREGTGTEAFF. The DNA for the CDR3 is TGCGCCGGAAGGGAGGGCACCGGCACTGAAGCTTTCTTT.

This chain uses TRBV5-6 with TRBJ1-2; weak D call: TRBD1 (6 bases). The V and J ends lost 3 bases and 4 bases respectively, with 16 bases between them. Germline V lookup: CDR1 SGHDT, CDR2 YYEEEE. The CDR3 extends over 15 amino acids. The CDR3 DNA reads TGTGCCAGCAGCTACGGGACCCGAGGGGGCTATGGCTACACCTTC. Protein product: CASSYGTRGGYGYTF.

As regards this clone: Mismatch with germline at one junction end may stem from a read error. The chain uses TRBV5-1 and TRBJ2-6; D unresolved. This CDR3 has 14 residues. Germline V lookup: CDR1 SGHRS, CDR2 YFSETQ. The CDR3, as DNA: TGCGCCAGCAGCTCGGCCTCTGGGGTCAACGTCCTGACTTTC. It codes for CASSSASGVNVLTF.

This clone was observed a single time. The rearrangement joins TRBV18 to TRBJ1-5, with 7 bases matching TRBD1. This CDR3 is 14 amino acids long. Per the germline V gene, CDR1 is KGHSH and CDR2 is LQKENI. V was clipped by 4 bases and J by 6 bases; unmatched bases: 6. DNA for the CDR3: TGTGCCAGCTCACAAACAGACAGGGTTCAGCCCCAGCATTTT. Amino acids: CASSQTDRVQPQHF.

The CDR3 protein is CASTQISLMNTEAFF. The CDR3 region has the DNA TGTGCCAGCACCCAGATATCTCTGATGAACACTGAAGCTTTCTTT. This chain connects TRBV28 to TRBJ1-1; D is undetermined. With 7 bases removed from V and 0 bases from J, the gap between germline ends came to 15 bases. The CDR3 extends over 15 amino acids. Looked up from germline, CDR1 is MDHEN and CDR2 is SYDVKM.